These 8 T cell receptor beta chains originate from one sample sequenced in a study of shared clonotypes between healthy human individuals. Clones were sequenced by immunoSEQ multiplex PCR, and TCRdb holds only the in-frame ones, with some missing. The sample lists approximately 2,300,000 clones, about nine tenths occurring once. Sequences were obtained from naive CD4+ T cells from PBMCs. Subset indicated: CD45RA+ positively selected. All receptors derive from a man aged 18 to 35 in good health. Some clones in this sample may be carry-over from other donors' samples.

This chain uses TRBV18 with TRBJ1-2; D unclear. Germline CDR1 reads KGHSH; CDR2 reads LQKENI. V gave up 5 bases and J gave up 4 bases, with 11 bases separating them. The length of the CDR3 is 13 residues. The CDR3 DNA reads TGTGCCAGCTCATCGATAGGGATCTATGGCTACACCTTC. Translating it yields CASSSIGIYGYTF.

V is TRBV6-4 and J is TRBJ1-3; D is perhaps TRBD1 (5 bases). This CDR3 is 17 amino acids long. Trimming removed 6 bases at V and 0 bases at J, with 18 bases between. CDR1 is MRHNA and CDR2 is SNTAGT in the germline V gene. The CDR3 sequence: CASRGREGTSSGNTIYF. In DNA form, the CDR3 reads TGTGCCAGCAGGGGACGGGAGGGGACCAGCTCTGGAAACACCATATATTTT.

The genes are TRBV10-3 and TRBJ1-1; TRBD1 agrees at 7 bases. Germline V lookup: CDR1 ENHRY, CDR2 SYGVKD. The CDR3 runs to 17 residues. V was pared by 7 bases and J by 4 bases, with 18 bases of the junction left unmatched. The CDR3 sequence is CAITPRDRNYWGTEAFF. The CDR3 DNA is TGTGCCATCACCCCCCGGGACAGAAACTACTGGGGCACTGAAGCTTTCTTT.

A note on this clone: The same CDR3 also results from other DNA sequences found in this sample. The genes are TRBV11-2 and TRBJ1-5; D may be TRBD1 (6 bases). The CDR3 covers 14 residues. V was clipped by 5 bases and J by 0 bases, with 8 bases between them. Germline V gives CDR1 SGHAT, CDR2 FQNNGV. In nucleotides, the CDR3 is TGTGCCAGCAGCACAGGGCATAGCAATCAGCCCCAGCATTTT. Its protein product is CASSTGHSNQPQHF.

Details on this clone: The same CDR3 arises from other DNA sequences in this sample as well. This rearrangement joins TRBV27 to TRBJ2-1; D gene unclear. Deletions cut 3 bases from V and 6 bases from J, with 3 bases between. The CDR3 extends over 11 amino acids. The germline CDR1 and CDR2 sequences are MNHEY and SMNVEV (reference sequence). The DNA for the CDR3 is TGTGCCAGCAGTTTGCGCAATGAGCAGTTCTTC. Its translation: CASSLRNEQFF.

The V call is TRBV11-3, the J call TRBJ2-3, with D maybe TRBD2 (6 bases). CDR3 length: 14 amino acids. With 8 bases removed from V and 4 bases from J, the gap between germline ends came to 16 bases. Per the germline V gene, CDR1 is SGHNT and CDR2 is YENEEA. This CDR3 is CASQEWGESDTQYF. DNA for the CDR3: TGTGCCAGCCAGGAGTGGGGGGAATCAGATACGCAGTATTTT.

The chain has TRBV6-1 and TRBJ2-2; D is unresolved. The CDR3 contains 13 residues. Trimming pared 1 base from V and 7 bases from J, leaving 7 bases between. Germline values: CDR1 MNHNS, CDR2 SASEGT. The chain's CDR3 is CASSEGWIGELFF. CDR3 DNA sequence: TGTGCCAGCAGTGAAGGGTGGATCGGGGAGCTGTTTTTT.

The rearrangement uses TRBV5-1 and TRBJ1-5; D not resolved. CDR1 is SGHRS and CDR2 is YFSETQ in the germline V gene. This CDR3 is built from 15 residues. V was shortened by 3 bases and J by 0 bases, with 10 bases between the two germline ends. The CDR3 DNA reads TGCGCCAGCAGCTGGTTGGCGGGTAGCAATCAGCCCCAGCATTTT. It specifies CASSWLAGSNQPQHF.